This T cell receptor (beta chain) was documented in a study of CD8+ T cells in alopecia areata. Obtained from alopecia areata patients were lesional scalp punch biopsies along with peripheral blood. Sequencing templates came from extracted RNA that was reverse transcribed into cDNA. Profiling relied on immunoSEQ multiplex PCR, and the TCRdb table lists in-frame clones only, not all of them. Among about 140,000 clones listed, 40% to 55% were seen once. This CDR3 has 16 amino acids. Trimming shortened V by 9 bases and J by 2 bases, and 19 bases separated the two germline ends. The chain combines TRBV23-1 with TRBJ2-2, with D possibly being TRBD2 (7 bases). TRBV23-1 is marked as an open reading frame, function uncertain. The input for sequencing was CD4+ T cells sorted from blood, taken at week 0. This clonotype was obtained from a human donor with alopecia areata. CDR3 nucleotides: TGCGCCAGTGAGAGGGGGGGAGTCCCTAACACCGGGGAGCTGTTTTTT. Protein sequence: CASERGGVPNTGELFF.